A single TCR beta chain is shown here with its context. Its antigen remains undetermined. The record has no base qualities; no much larger clone is one base away. The CDR3 measures 13 amino acids from cysteine to phenylalanine. Just CDR3 DNA is preserved here, 39 bases in frame from base 1. V lost 4 bases and J lost 8 bases; the stretch between them is 12 bases long. From the germline V gene, CDR1 is SGHRS and CDR2 is YFSETQ. These data are taken from a study of cytomegalovirus exposure and HLA in healthy donors (dated by TCRdb to the late 2010s). About the study as a whole: An earlier analysis of some 620 of the donors reported 276 Gb of sequence data and 95 million to 130 million unique TCR beta sequences obtained from approximately 180 million T cells. An early release covering roughly 600 HLA-typed donors comprised approximately 300 gigabases of sequencing data and roughly 86 million unique TCR sequences. Of the 300 to 450 genotyped donors, approximately 81% were placed in the genetic ancestry cluster associated with self-reported Caucasian donors. The aim of the study was to test whether cataloging public T cell receptors could identify signatures of past pathogen exposure. The T cell repertoires of some 700 subjects were profiled by immunosequencing and related to cytomegalovirus serostatus. Besides the first cohort of some 670 subjects, a separate validation cohort made up of 120 different subjects was used. High-throughput TCR immunosequencing, statistical association of individual TCRs with disease status, and machine learning were combined to predict cytomegalovirus infection status. A later analysis re-examined previously published TCR beta repertoires from more than 600 donors and added high-resolution HLA genotyping to investigate patterns of TCR occurrence. Rather than drawing on any new phenotypic data, the later analysis identified candidate immune exposures from TCR beta sequences and the way those sequences occurred across donors. An earlier analysis of 587 of the donors applied high-throughput TCR beta sequencing to assess whether each TCR beta V gene segment acted as functional or pseudogenic. Alongside the repertoire data, information on donor age, sex, ethnicity and CMV serostatus was compiled. A later genetic analysis used genome-wide SNP genotypes for about three fifths of the 666 donors, treating that subset as a discovery cohort. All discovery cohort repertoires had been generated using a single sequencing platform. Class I and class II HLA loci were covered by the typing at four-digit resolution. Typing coverage differed by locus: A, B, C, DRB1 and DQB1 were typed in roughly 620-630 donors, DQA1 in about 500, DPA1 in 606, and DPB1 in approximately 450. Several DR-DQ haplotypes were handled as single units for association and clustering because linkage in the cohort was strong. Among about 390 genotyped donors of the cohort, an average of roughly 240,000 unique TCR beta nucleotide sequences were sequenced per donor, roughly a sixth of them non-productive.

The cohort was made up of around 720 healthy bone marrow donors. At the time of sampling, every cohort member was nominally healthy, though immune exposures that went unrecorded were likely present. The donor was CMV seronegative and belonged to the group of roughly 330 seronegative cohort members. A peripheral blood sample was collected from each donor, and TCR beta sequencing was performed on peripheral blood mononuclear cells. The Qiagen DNeasy Blood Extraction Kit was used to extract genomic DNA from the blood cell samples. Library preparation was by the immunoSEQ multiplex PCR assay. For the multiplex PCR, a mixture combining 60 forward primers for TCR Vbeta segments and 13 reverse primers for TCR Jbeta segments was used. The CDR3 region of rearranged TCR beta genes was amplified from genomic DNA with a multiplex PCR assay. Amplified TCR beta libraries were sequenced as 87-base-pair reads on the Illumina HiSeq System. In the source study's methods: A later analysis counted about 76 million unique TCR beta chains across the 550 to 750 repertoires, and some 11 million of these chains were shared by at least two donors. Raw reads were error-corrected and collapsed into unique sequences with a nearest-neighbor algorithm that merged closely related sequences to remove PCR and sequencing errors. Alignment of CDR3 sequences to IMGT reference sequences was used to assign V, D and J gene segments. Each retained sequence needed at least a six-nucleotide match to both a V gene segment and a J gene segment. A rearrangement was called productive if the CDR3 had no stop codons and remained in frame with V and J, and every other rearrangement was called non-productive. Following IMGT convention, CDR3 was defined as the stretch from the second conserved V-encoded cysteine to the conserved J-encoded phenylalanine. The earlier analysis of about 500 of the donors excluded sequences that lacked an unambiguous match to a single V gene segment. In an earlier analysis of approximately 560 of the donors, a V segment was called functional when productive rearrangements were above 56.7%, and segregating when the standard deviation between donors exceeded 5%. A statistical classification framework was developed to diagnose cytomegalovirus status using the catalog of TCR beta chain sequences. In a later analysis, V and J genes were assigned by comparing TCR nucleotide sequences against IMGT/GENE-DB human TR gene sequences. A later analysis assigned CDR3 sequences and most-parsimonious VDJ recombination scenarios with the TCRdist pipeline. In a later analysis, each TCR beta chain was defined by its CDR3 amino acid sequence together with its V-gene family, and reads without a unique V-gene family were excluded. In a later analysis, some 600 highly shared, low-generation-probability nucleotide sequences were removed to address suspected cross-contamination and a sequencing artifact. For each public chain, a later analysis derived a clonal expansion index from normalized ranks of inferred template counts within each repertoire. A later analysis computed generation probabilities with a VDJ recombination model fitted to out-of-frame rearrangements, and checked the results against IGoR. Hypergeometric tests were used in a later analysis to score TCR-TCR, TCR-HLA and TCR-CMV co-occurrence, with a repertoire-size bias correction applied to the TCR pairs. To estimate false discovery rates, a later analysis permuted the HLA or CMV assignments 20 times. In a later analysis, co-occurring TCRs were grouped using DBSCAN, and TCRdist sequence similarity was added for clustering within HLA-allele-positive subsets. Repertoires with fewer than 30,000 or more than 120,000 public chains were left out of co-occurrence clustering, as were roughly five repertoires with anomalous nucleotide sharing. Not all clones reach the TCRdb copy of this immuneACCESS table, which keeps in-frame sequences only. Checked studies attribute under half of the gap to unresolved V genes and leave the rest unexplained. D and trimming were read from the DNA, whereas the V and J calls and clone size are those reported in that table. A total of around 280,000 clones appear in this sample, 70% to 90% of them only once. The ten most abundant clones make up about 2% of the sample.

Study-level results and caveats: At a false discovery rate of 0.05, a later analysis linked around 17,000 TCR beta sequences to specific HLA alleles. Linkage disequilibrium might explain the correlated functional status among segregating V segments, but an unknown experimental factor could not be ruled out. Because HLA typing was unavailable for some donors at each locus, only the typed subset was used in association tests. Most CMV-associated TCR beta chains appeared to be HLA-restricted in a later analysis, and the HLA associations seemed to be driven largely by CMV exposure. The presence/absence analyses assumed that sequencing depth was roughly uniform across donors, and that assumption may not be true. CMV serostatus was the only immune exposure information available for the cohort. While some public TCRs were present in many individuals, most TCR sequences turned up only very rarely across donors. When HLA alleles, especially DR and DQ, strongly co-occurred, TCR associations were difficult to assign to individual alleles. In both the original and validation cohorts, the classifier was reported to diagnose cytomegalovirus status with high specificity and sensitivity. Several of the top co-occurrence clusters appeared to be linked to parvovirus B19, influenza, CMV and Epstein-Barr virus, according to a later analysis. A cluster of highly shared sequence variants was judged likely to be a technical artifact of the sequencing pipeline. In a later analysis, TCR association rates were found to vary across HLA loci, with the most associated TCRs seen for DRB1 alleles and the fewest for HLA-C alleles. A further reported finding was that TCR beta sequences accurately predicted the HLA-A and HLA-B alleles for most subjects in the first cohort. In an earlier analysis of more than 500 of the donors, most TCR beta V segments appeared in productive rearrangements about 87% or about 30% of the time, broadly matching IMGT annotations. Because counts were too low, 15 to 20 rarely observed V segments, including chromosome 9 orphons, were left out of the earlier analysis of 500 to 750 of the donors. In vitro tests confirmed that a few of the cytomegalovirus-associated TCR beta chains recognize cytomegalovirus antigens. A later genetic analysis associated a missense DCLRE1C variant with V-gene and J-gene trimming of TCR beta chains, and an independent cohort replicated the association. A total of fewer than 200 TCR beta chains were listed by the study as associated with cytomegalovirus. This cohort had only TCR beta chains sequenced, and the lack of alpha or paired-chain data limited which features could be detected. Some IMGT-functional V segments, including TRBV6-2 and TRBV6-3, could not be distinguished by the 87-base-pair reads and were therefore excluded. Compared with equally common non-associated chains, HLA-associated TCR beta chains in a later analysis were more clonally expanded and had lower generation probabilities. Compared with the approximately 720-donor mean, donors in an Asian-associated ancestry cluster had fewer N-insertions in productive TCRs, according to a later genetic analysis. The authors suggested that the approach could potentially be extended to other disease states and immunological phenotypes.

The source of this sequence is a young woman in good health and CMV-seronegative. The sample comprised PBMCs. The sequence joins TRBV5-1 to TRBJ1-4, and the D gene may be TRBD1, 5 bases matching. The DNA is as follows: TGCGCCAGCAGCGTTACAGGCGGAGAAAAACTGTTTTTT. Translated, this is CASSVTGGEKLFF.